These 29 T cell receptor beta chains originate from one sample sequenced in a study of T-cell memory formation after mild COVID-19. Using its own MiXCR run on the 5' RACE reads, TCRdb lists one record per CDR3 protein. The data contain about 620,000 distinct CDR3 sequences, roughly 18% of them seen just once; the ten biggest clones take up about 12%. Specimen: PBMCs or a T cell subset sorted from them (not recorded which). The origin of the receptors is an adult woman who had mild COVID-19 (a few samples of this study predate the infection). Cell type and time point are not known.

The CDR3 here is CASSQGLAGELFF. In nucleotides, the CDR3 is TGTGCCAGCAGCCAAGGACTAGCCGGGGAGCTGTTTTTT. The chain is built from TRBV7-3 and TRBJ2-2; 7 bases agree with TRBD2. The germline gives CDR1 SGHTA, CDR2 FQGTGA. V was clipped by 5 bases and J by 6 bases; unmatched bases: 3. CDR3 length: 13 amino acids. The full variable domain, its missing parts supplied by reference TRBV7-3 and TRBJ2-2, is GAGVSQTPSNKVTEKGKYVELRCDPISGHTALYWYRQSLGQGPEFLIYFQGTGAADDSGLPNDRFFAVRPEGSVSTLKIQRTERGDSAVYLCASSQGLAGELFFGEGSRLTVL.

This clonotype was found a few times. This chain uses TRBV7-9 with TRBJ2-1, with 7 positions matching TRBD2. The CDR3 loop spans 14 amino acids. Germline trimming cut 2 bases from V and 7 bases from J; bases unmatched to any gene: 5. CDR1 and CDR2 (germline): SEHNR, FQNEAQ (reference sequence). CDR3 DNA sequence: TGTGCCAGCAGCTTATGGGGAGGGCATAATGAGCAGTTCTTC. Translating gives CASSLWGGHNEQFF.

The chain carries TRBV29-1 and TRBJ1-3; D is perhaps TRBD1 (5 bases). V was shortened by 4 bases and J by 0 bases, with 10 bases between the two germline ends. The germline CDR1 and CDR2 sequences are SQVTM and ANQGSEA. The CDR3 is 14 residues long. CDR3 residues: CSVAPGSSGNTIYF. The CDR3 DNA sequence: TGCAGCGTTGCCCCAGGGAGCTCTGGAAACACCATATATTTT. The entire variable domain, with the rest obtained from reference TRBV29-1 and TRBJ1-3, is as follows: SAVISQKPSRDICQRGTSLTIQCQVDSQVTMMFWYRQQPGQSLTLIATANQGSEATYESGFVIDKFPISRPNLTFSTLTVSNMSPEDSSIYLCSVAPGSSGNTIYFGEGSWLTVV.

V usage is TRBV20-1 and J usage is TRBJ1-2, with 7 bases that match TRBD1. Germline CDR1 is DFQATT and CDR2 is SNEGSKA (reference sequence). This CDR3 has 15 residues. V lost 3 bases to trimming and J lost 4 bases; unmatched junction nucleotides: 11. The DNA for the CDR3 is TGCAGTGCTAGCCGTGGACAGGAGGGTTCCTATGGCTACACCTTC. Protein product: CSASRGQEGSYGYTF.

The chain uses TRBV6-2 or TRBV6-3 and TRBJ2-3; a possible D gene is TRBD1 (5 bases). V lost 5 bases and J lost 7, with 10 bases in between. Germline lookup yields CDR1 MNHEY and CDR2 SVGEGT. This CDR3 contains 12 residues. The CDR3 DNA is TGTGCCAGCAGTCAACAGGCTTATACGCAGTATTTT. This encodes CASSQQAYTQYF.

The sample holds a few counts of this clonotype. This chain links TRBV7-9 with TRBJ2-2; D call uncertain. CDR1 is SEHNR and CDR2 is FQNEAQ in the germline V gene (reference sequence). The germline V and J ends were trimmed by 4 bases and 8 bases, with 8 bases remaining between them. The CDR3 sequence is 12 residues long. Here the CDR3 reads CASSYTVGELFF. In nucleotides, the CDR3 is TGTGCCAGCAGCTACACAGTTGGGGAGCTGTTTTTT.

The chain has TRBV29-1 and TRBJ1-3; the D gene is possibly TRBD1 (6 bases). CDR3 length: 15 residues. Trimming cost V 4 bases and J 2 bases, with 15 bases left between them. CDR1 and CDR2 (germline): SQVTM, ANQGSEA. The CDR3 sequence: CSVAGGDFPGNTIYF. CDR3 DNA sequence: TGCAGCGTTGCCGGGGGCGACTTTCCTGGAAACACCATATATTTT.

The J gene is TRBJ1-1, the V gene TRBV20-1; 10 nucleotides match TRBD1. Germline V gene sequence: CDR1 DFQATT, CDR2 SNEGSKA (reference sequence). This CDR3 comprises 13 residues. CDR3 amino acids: CRLPGQGVTEAFF. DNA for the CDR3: TGCAGATTACCCGGACAGGGGGTCACTGAAGCTTTCTTT.

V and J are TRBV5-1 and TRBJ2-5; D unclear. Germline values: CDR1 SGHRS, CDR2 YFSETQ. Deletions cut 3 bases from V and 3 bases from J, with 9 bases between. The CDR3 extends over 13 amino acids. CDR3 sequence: CASSSTIEETQYF. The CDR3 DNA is TGCGCCAGCAGCTCCACAATTGAAGAGACCCAGTACTTC.

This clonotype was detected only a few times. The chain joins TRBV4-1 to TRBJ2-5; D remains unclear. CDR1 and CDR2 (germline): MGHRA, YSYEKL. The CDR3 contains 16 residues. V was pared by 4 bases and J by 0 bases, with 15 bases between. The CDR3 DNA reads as TGCGCCAGCAGCCTCCGTCAAATACGGTACCAAGAGACCCAGTACTTC. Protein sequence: CASSLRQIRYQETQYF.

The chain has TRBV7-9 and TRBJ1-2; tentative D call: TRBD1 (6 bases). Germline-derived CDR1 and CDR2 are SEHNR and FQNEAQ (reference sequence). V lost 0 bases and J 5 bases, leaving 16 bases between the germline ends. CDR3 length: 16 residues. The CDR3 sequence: CASSLARKGGSYGYTF. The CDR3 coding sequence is TGTGCCAGCAGCTTAGCGCGGAAAGGGGGTAGTTATGGCTACACCTTC.

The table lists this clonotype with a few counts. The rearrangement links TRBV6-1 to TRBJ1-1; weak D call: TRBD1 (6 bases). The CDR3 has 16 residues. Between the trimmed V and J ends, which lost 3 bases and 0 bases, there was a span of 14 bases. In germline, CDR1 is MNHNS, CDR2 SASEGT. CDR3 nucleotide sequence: TGTGCCAGCAGTGAGGGGGGCAGGCTCATGAACACTGAAGCTTTCTTT. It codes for CASSEGGRLMNTEAFF.

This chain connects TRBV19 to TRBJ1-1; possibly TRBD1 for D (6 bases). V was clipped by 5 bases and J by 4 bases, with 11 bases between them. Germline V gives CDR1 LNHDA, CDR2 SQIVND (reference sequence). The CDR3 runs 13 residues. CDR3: CASSQGQVTEAFF. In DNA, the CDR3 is TGTGCCAGTAGTCAGGGGCAGGTCACTGAAGCTTTCTTT.

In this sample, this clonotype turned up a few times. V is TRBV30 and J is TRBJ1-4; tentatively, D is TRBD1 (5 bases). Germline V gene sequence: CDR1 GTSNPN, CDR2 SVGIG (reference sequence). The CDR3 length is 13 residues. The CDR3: CAVTGGANEKLFF. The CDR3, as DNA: TGTGCTGTTACGGGGGGAGCTAATGAAAAACTGTTTTTT. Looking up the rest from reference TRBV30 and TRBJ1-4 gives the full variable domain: SQTIHQWPATLVQPVGSPLSLECTVEGTSNPNLYWYRQAAGRGLQLLFYSVGIGQISSEVPQNLSASRPQDRQFILSSKKLLLSDSGFYLCAVTGGANEKLFFGSGTQLSVL.

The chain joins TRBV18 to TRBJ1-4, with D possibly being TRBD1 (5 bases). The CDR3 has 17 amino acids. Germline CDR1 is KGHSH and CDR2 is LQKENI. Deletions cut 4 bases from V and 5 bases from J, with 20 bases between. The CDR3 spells CASSLSAGTGKNEKLFF. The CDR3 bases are TGTGCCAGCTCACTCTCAGCTGGGACGGGTAAAAATGAAAAACTGTTTTTT.

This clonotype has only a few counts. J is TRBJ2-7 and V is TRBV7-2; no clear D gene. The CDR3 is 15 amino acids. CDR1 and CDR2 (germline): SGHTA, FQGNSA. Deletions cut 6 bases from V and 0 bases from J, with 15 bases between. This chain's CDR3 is CASRSPEDNSYEQYF. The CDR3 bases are TGTGCCAGCAGGTCGCCAGAGGATAACTCCTACGAGCAGTACTTC.

CDR3 sequence reads: CASSQGIAGGRKTQYF. The CDR3 DNA reads TGCGCCAGCAGCCAAGGGATAGCGGGGGGAAGAAAGACCCAGTACTTC. This chain links TRBV4-3 with TRBJ2-5, with TRBD2 matching 10 bases. Germline CDR1 is LGHNA and CDR2 is YSLEER. CDR3 length: 16 amino acids. Trimming at V came to 1 base and at J to 6 bases, leaving 8 bases not matched to a gene.

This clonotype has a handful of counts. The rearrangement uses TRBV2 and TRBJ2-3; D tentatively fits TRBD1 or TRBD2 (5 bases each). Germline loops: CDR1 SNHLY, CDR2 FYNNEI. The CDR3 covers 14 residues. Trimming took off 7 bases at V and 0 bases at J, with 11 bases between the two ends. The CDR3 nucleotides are TGTGCCAGCAAGCTCGGGGACAGCACAGATACGCAGTATTTT. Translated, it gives CASKLGDSTDTQYF. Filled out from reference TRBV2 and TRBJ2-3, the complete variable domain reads EPEVTQTPSHQVTQMGQEVILRCVPISNHLYFYWYRQILGQKVEFLVSFYNNEISEKSEIFDDQFSVERPDGSNFTLKIRSTKLEDSAMYFCASKLGDSTDTQYFGPGTRLTVL.

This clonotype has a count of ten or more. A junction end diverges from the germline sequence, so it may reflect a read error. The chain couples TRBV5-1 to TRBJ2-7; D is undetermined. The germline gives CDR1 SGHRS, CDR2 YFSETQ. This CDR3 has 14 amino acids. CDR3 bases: TGTGCCAGCAGCTTAGAGCGCAGCTCCTACGAGCAGTACTTC. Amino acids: CASSLERSSYEQYF.

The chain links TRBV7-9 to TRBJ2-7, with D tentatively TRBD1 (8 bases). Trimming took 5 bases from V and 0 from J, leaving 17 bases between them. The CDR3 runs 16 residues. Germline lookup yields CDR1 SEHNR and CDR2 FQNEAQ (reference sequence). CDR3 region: CASSPTAGQVSYEQYF. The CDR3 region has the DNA TGTGCCAGCAGCCCAACAGCGGGACAGGTCTCCTACGAGCAGTACTTC.

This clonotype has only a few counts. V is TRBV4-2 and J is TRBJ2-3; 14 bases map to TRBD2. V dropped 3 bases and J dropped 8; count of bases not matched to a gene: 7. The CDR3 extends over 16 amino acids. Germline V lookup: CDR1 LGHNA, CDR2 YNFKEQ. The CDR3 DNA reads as TGTGCCAGCAGCCAGGTCGGGACTAGCGGGAGTGGTACGCAGTATTTT. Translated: CASSQVGTSGSGTQYF.

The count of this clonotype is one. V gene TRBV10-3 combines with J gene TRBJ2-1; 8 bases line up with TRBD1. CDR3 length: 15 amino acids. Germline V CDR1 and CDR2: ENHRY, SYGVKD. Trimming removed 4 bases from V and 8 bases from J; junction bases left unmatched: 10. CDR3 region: CAISAETGVHYEQFF. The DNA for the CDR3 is TGTGCCATCAGTGCCGAGACAGGGGTTCACTATGAGCAGTTCTTC.

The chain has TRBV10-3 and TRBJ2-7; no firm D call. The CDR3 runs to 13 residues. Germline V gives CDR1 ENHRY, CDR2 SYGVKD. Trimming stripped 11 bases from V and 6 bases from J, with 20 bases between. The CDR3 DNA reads TGTGCCGCCAAGAACGCCGAATTTCGCGAGCAGTACTTC. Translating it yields CAAKNAEFREQYF.

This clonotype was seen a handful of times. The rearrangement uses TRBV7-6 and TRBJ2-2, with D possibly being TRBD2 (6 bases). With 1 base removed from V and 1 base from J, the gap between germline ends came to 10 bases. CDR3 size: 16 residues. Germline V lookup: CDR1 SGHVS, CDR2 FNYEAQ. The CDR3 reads CASSLGLEGNTGELFF. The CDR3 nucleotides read TGTGCCAGCAGCTTAGGGTTGGAGGGGAACACCGGGGAGCTGTTTTTT. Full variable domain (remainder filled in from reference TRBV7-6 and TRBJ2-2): GAGVSQSPRYKVTKRGQDVALRCDPISGHVSLYWYRQALGQGPEFLTYFNYEAQQDKSGLPNDRFSAERPEGSISTLTIQRTEQRDSAMYRCASSLGLEGNTGELFFGEGSRLTVL.

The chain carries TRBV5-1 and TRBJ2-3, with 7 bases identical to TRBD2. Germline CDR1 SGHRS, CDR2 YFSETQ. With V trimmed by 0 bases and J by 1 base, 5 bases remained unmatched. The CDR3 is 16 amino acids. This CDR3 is CASSLGDAGGTDTQYF. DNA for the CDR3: TGCGCCAGCAGCTTGGGAGACGCGGGGGGCACAGATACGCAGTATTTT.

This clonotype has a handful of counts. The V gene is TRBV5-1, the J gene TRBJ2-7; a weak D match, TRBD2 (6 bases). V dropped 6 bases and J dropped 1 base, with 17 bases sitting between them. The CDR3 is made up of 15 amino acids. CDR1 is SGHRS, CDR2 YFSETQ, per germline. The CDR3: CASTHRDGGSYEQYF. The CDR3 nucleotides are TGCGCCAGCACCCATCGGGACGGAGGGTCCTACGAGCAGTACTTC.

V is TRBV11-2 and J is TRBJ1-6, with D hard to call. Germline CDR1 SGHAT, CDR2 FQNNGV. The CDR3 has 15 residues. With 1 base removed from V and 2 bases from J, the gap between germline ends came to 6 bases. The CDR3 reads CASSLGTAYNSPLHF. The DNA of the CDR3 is TGTGCCAGCAGCTTAGGTACGGCCTATAATTCACCCCTCCACTTT.

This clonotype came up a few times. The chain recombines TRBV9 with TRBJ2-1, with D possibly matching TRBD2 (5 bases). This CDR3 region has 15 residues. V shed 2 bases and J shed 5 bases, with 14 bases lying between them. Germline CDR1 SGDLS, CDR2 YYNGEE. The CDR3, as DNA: TGTGCCAGCAGCGTTAGCGTTATGGGAGACAATGAGCAGTTCTTC. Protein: CASSVSVMGDNEQFF. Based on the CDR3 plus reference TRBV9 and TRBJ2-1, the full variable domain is DSGVTQTPKHLITATGQRVTLRCSPRSGDLSVYWYQQSLDQGLQFLIQYYNGEERAKGNILERFSAQQFPDLHSELNLSSLELGDSALYFCASSVSVMGDNEQFFGPGTRLTVL.

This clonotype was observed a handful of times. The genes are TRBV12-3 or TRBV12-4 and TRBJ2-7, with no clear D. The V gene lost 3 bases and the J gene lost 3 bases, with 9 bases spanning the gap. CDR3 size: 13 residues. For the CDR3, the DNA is TGTGCCAGCAGTTTCGGTCTCCGCTACGAGCAGTACTTC. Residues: CASSFGLRYEQYF.